This T cell receptor (beta chain) was retrieved from a study of T-cell reconstitution after alpha-beta-depleted transplantation in children. Findings and caveats of the study: The high TCRbeta diversity at day 60 in some patients came from surviving recipient T cells and thymic progenitors. Alpha-beta T cells present about two months after transplant were reported to originate from several hundred expanded graft clones. One year post-transplant, T-cell counts and diversity were largely derived from T cells produced anew.

The CDR3 is 16 residues long. CDR1 and CDR2 (germline): PRHDT, FYEKMQ (reference sequence). The trim removed 3 bases at V and 3 bases at J, leaving 9 bases unmatched. Regarding this clonotype: Antigen specificity is unknown.

Preparation of the TCRbeta library was carried out with unique molecular identifiers. TCRdb reprocessed the PCR reads with MiXCR, giving one entry per CDR3 protein. The sample holds 500,000 to 750,000 distinct CDR3 sequences, over 20% seen once. This chain uses TRBV13 with TRBJ2-5, with 8 bases lining up with TRBD2. The clonotype comes from a boy under two years old with Wiskott-Aldrich syndrome, due to receive a stem cell transplant. The material was PBMCs, obtained before TCRalphabeta/CD19-depleted stem cell transplant. CDR3 in amino acids: CASSFVEAGVEETQYF. CDR3 DNA: TGTGCCAGCAGCTTTGTTGAAGCGGGAGTGGAAGAGACCCAGTACTTC.